One sample yielded the 29 T cell receptor beta chains listed below, sequenced in a study of radiation and T cells in renal cell carcinoma (dated by TCRdb to 2018 to 2021). Receptors were amplified or captured by the immunoSEQ multiplex PCR assay. TCRdb obtained this table from immuneACCESS and retained in-frame rearrangements with V and J assigned. These tables miss some clones; where compared with another copy, unresolved V genes account for less than half of the shortfall, and the remainder is unexplained. This sample gives 95,000 to 150,000 clones in total; roughly 85% of them show up just once. Of the sample, about 3% falls within the top ten clones. Sample time point, as interpreted from the label and publication: baseline pretreatment blood. This sample's treatment or condition label indicates: 15 Gy SBRT to primary tumor, nephrectomy 4 weeks later. This specimen was blood, taken from a patient whose treatment included radiotherapy and nephrectomy. The receptors derive from a woman aged 60-70 years with renal cell carcinoma.

The rearrangement uses TRBV6-5 and TRBJ2-7; TRBD2 agrees at 8 bases. The trim removed 7 bases at V and 2 bases at J, leaving 4 bases unmatched. This CDR3 is 13 amino acids long. Germline loops: CDR1 MNHEY, CDR2 SVGAGI. The CDR3: CASTPGGAYEQYF. Written as DNA, the CDR3 is TGTGCCAGCACCCCGGGGGGGGCCTACGAGCAGTACTTC.

The chain links TRBV27 to TRBJ1-6; D may be TRBD1 (6 bases). In germline, CDR1 is MNHEY, CDR2 SMNVEV (reference sequence). The CDR3 is 17 residues long. Trimming removed 8 bases from V and 7 bases from J, with 24 bases in between. Here the CDR3 DNA reads TGTGCCAGCCGAGGGGTGGGGGCGCAGGACAACAATTCACCCCTCCACTTT. Protein: CASRGVGAQDNNSPLHF.

This chain links TRBV5-6 with TRBJ2-1; 8 nucleotides match TRBD1. V trimming: 7 bases; J trimming: 5 bases; junction bases outside the gene matches: 5. Germline assignment: CDR1 SGHDT and CDR2 YYEEEE. This CDR3 spans 13 amino acids. The CDR3 nucleotides read TGTGCCAGCCGGGACAGGCCTAACAATGAGCAGTTCTTC. Protein product: CASRDRPNNEQFF.

The gene calls are TRBV7-2 and TRBJ1-5; no firm D call. Germline lookup yields CDR1 SGHTA and CDR2 FQGNSA. V lost 4 bases and J lost 6, with 10 bases in between. CDR3 length: 13 residues. CDR3: CASSWSSGQPQHF. The CDR3 coding sequence is TGTGCCAGCAGCTGGTCAAGCGGTCAGCCCCAGCATTTT.

There are a few counts of this clone. This chain uses TRBV28 with TRBJ1-3; no firm D call. The CDR3 loop spans 14 amino acids. Trimming took off 6 bases at V and 0 bases at J, with 9 bases between the two ends. Germline CDR1 reads MDHEN; CDR2 reads SYDVKM. CDR3 nucleotides: TGTGCCAGCAGCCCTTCCTACTCTGGAAACACCATATATTTT. Residues: CASSPSYSGNTIYF.

The gene calls are TRBV7-2 and TRBJ2-7; no clear D. V gave up 5 bases and J gave up 3 bases, with 5 bases separating them. Germline V gene data show CDR1 as SGHTA and CDR2 as FQGNSA. The CDR3 totals 11 residues. The CDR3 region is CASSQLYEQYF. The DNA of the CDR3 is TGTGCCAGCAGCCAGCTCTACGAGCAGTACTTC.

Only a few counts were recorded for this clone. The J gene is TRBJ1-2, the V gene TRBV6-1, with 7 bases matching TRBD1. Germline V gene sequence: CDR1 MNHNS, CDR2 SASEGT. CDR3 length: 16 residues. V shed 0 bases and J 1 base; nucleotides not matched to a gene: 5. The chain's CDR3 is CASSEAMRGLNYGYTF. For the CDR3, the DNA is TGTGCCAGCAGTGAAGCCATGAGGGGGCTTAACTATGGCTACACCTTC.

The chain uses TRBV9 and TRBJ1-2; 7 nucleotides line up with TRBD1. From germline, CDR1 is SGDLS and CDR2 YYNGEE. The length of the CDR3 is 14 residues. The ends lost 0 bases at V and 5 bases at J; junction bases unmatched: 4. The chain's CDR3 is CASSVATGEYGYTF. The DNA of the CDR3 is TGTGCCAGCAGCGTAGCTACAGGGGAATATGGCTACACCTTC. The variable domain in full, with the rest retrieved from reference TRBV9 and TRBJ1-2, is DSGVTQTPKHLITATGQRVTLRCSPRSGDLSVYWYQQSLDQGLQFLIQYYNGEERAKGNILERFSAQQFPDLHSELNLSSLELGDSALYFCASSVATGEYGYTFGSGTRLTVV.

The genes are TRBV4-1 and TRBJ1-4, with 7 bases identical to TRBD1. This CDR3 contains 17 residues. V lost 0 bases to trimming and J lost 3 bases; unmatched junction nucleotides: 7. Germline-derived CDR1 and CDR2 are MGHRA and YSYEKL. Here the CDR3 reads CASSQDSRGRSNEKLFF. CDR3 nucleotide sequence: TGCGCCAGCAGCCAAGATTCGAGGGGGCGGTCTAATGAAAAACTGTTTTTT.

The chain recombines TRBV9 with TRBJ1-5; 7 nucleotides match TRBD1. Germline V gene sequence: CDR1 SGDLS, CDR2 YYNGEE. V gave up 4 bases and J gave up 0 bases; unmatched junction bases: 4. The CDR3 has 15 amino acids. CDR3 in amino acids: CASSRDSNSNQPQHF. The CDR3 nucleotides are TGTGCCAGCAGCAGGGACAGCAATAGCAATCAGCCCCAGCATTTT.

This clone occurred once. The chain is built from TRBV6-5 and TRBJ2-3; D is uncertain. The CDR3 runs to 12 residues. Germline CDR1 and CDR2: MNHEY and SVGAGI. The ends were cut back, 4 bases at V and 6 bases at J, with 8 bases in the middle. For the CDR3, the DNA is TGTGCCAGCAGTTCGGTCGGGGATACGCAGTATTTT. Its translation: CASSSVGDTQYF.

This chain joins TRBV11-1 and TRBJ2-5, with D possibly being TRBD2 (5 bases). Germline values: CDR1 SGHAT, CDR2 FQDESV (reference sequence). The CDR3 length is 13 residues. Trimming stripped 5 bases from V and 7 bases from J, with 14 bases between. CDR3 region: CASSTDLRGTQYF. The CDR3 DNA reads as TGTGCCAGCAGCACGGACCTTCGGGGGACCCAGTACTTC.

The chain links TRBV5-1 to TRBJ2-5; D is perhaps TRBD1 or TRBD2 (5 bases each). CDR3 length equals 15 residues. Germline V gene lookup returns CDR1 SGHRS and CDR2 YFSETQ. The ends were cut back, 0 bases at V and 1 base at J, with 10 bases in the middle. The CDR3 DNA reads TGCGCCAGCAGCTTGGAGGGGACGGTCCAAGAGACCCAGTACTTC. Amino acids: CASSLEGTVQETQYF.

This sequence joins TRBV11-2 and TRBJ2-7; the D gene is possibly TRBD2 (5 bases). V lost 5 bases to trimming and J lost 1 base, with 15 bases between them. The CDR3 is 15 amino acids. CDR1 is SGHAT, CDR2 FQNNGV, per germline. The chain's CDR3 is CASSQLVAGSYEQYF. The CDR3 DNA follows: TGTGCCAGCAGCCAATTGGTGGCGGGTTCCTACGAGCAGTACTTC. The full variable domain, completed using reference TRBV11-2 and TRBJ2-7, is EAGVAQSPRYKIIEKRQSVAFWCNPISGHATLYWYQQILGQGPKLLIQFQNNGVVDDSQLPKDRFSAERLKGVDSTLKIQPAKLEDSAVYLCASSQLVAGSYEQYFGPGTRLTVT.

CDR3 DNA sequence: TGTGCCAGCAGCTTGCGGACAGGGGATAACTATGGCTACACCTTC. This encodes CASSLRTGDNYGYTF. The chain combines TRBV7-9 with TRBJ1-2; 9 positions agree with TRBD1. Unmatched junction bases numbered 3, after V lost 3 bases and J lost 1 base. Germline V CDR1 and CDR2: SEHNR, FQNEAQ (reference sequence). This CDR3 spans 15 amino acids.

The chain combines TRBV5-1 with TRBJ2-7, with D possibly matching TRBD2 (5 bases). This CDR3 spans 15 amino acids. Germline V gene lookup returns CDR1 SGHRS and CDR2 YFSETQ. V lost 4 bases and J 7 bases, leaving 21 bases between the germline ends. CDR3 sequence (DNA): TGCGCCAGCAGCCCAGATCCGGGAAATTTTAGGGAGCAGTACTTC. Translated, it gives CASSPDPGNFREQYF.

The rearrangement joins TRBV5-1 to TRBJ2-2, with a tentative D call TRBD1 (5 bases). This CDR3 region has 17 residues. Per the germline V gene, CDR1 is SGHRS and CDR2 is YFSETQ. Trimming cost V 0 bases and J 7 bases, with 19 bases left between them. DNA for the CDR3: TGCGCCAGCAGCTTGGATGTCGTGGCAGGGATGAGCGGGGAGCTGTTTTTT. Translation gives CASSLDVVAGMSGELFF.

The chain carries TRBV5-6 and TRBJ2-7; the match to TRBD1 covers 7 bases. CDR3 length equals 17 residues. Germline-derived CDR1 and CDR2 are SGHDT and YYEEEE. Losses at the gene ends were 4 bases for V and 4 bases for J; bases not matched to a gene: 17. CDR3 DNA: TGTGCCAGCAGCCTGGGGGCCACTACAAGGGGGCAGTACGAGCAGTACTTC. Protein: CASSLGATTRGQYEQYF. Variable domain in full (rest from reference TRBV5-6 and TRBJ2-7): DAGVTQSPTHLIKTRGQQVTLRCSPKSGHDTVSWYQQALGQGPQFIFQYYEEEERQRGNFPDRFSGHQFPNYSSELNVNALLLGDSALYLCASSLGATTRGQYEQYFGPGTRLTVT.

The chain is built from TRBV5-4 and TRBJ2-2; 7 bases match TRBD2. The J segment lost 2 bases and the V segment lost 0 bases, leaving 4 bases of the junction unmatched. CDR1 is SGHNT, CDR2 YYREEE, per germline (reference sequence). This CDR3 has 16 amino acids. The CDR3 loop is CASSLGASGNTGELFF. The CDR3 nucleotides are TGTGCCAGCAGCTTGGGGGCTAGCGGCAACACCGGGGAGCTGTTTTTT.

This chain links TRBV28 with TRBJ2-1, with D unclear. The CDR3 covers 12 residues. V lost 7 bases, J lost 6 bases, and 10 bases lay in between. The germline gives CDR1 MDHEN, CDR2 SYDVKM. The DNA for the CDR3 is TGTGCCAGCACAAGTCCCCTCAATGAGCAGTTCTTC. Protein: CASTSPLNEQFF.

The chain joins TRBV30 to TRBJ1-3, with 8 bases that match TRBD1. Germline V lookup: CDR1 GTSNPN, CDR2 SVGIG (reference sequence). Trimming took 2 bases from V and 0 from J; bases not matched to a gene: 3. The CDR3 spans 15 residues. In DNA, the CDR3 is TGTGCCTGGAGTAAGGACAGGGTCTCTGGAAACACCATATATTTT. It yields the protein CAWSKDRVSGNTIYF.

Written as DNA, the CDR3 is TGCGCCAGCAGCTTGGGGACAGGGCCCACTGAAGCTTTCTTT. Protein product: CASSLGTGPTEAFF. This rearrangement joins TRBV5-1 to TRBJ1-1; TRBD1 matches 8 bases. In germline, CDR1 is SGHRS, CDR2 YFSETQ. The CDR3 totals 14 residues. The trim removed 0 bases at V and 4 bases at J, leaving 2 bases unmatched.

The CDR3, as DNA: TGTGCCAGCAGTTTAGACTTGAGCAGGGTGGATGAAAAACTGTTTTTT. Its translation: CASSLDLSRVDEKLFF. The V call is TRBV28, the J call TRBJ1-4, with D perhaps TRBD1 (5 bases). There are 16 residues in the CDR3. With 2 bases removed from V and 6 bases from J, the gap between germline ends came to 16 bases. CDR1 and CDR2 from the germline V gene are MDHEN and SYDVKM. Full variable domain (missing parts from reference TRBV28 and TRBJ1-4): DVKVTQSSRYLVKRTGEKVFLECVQDMDHENMFWYRQDPGLGLRLIYFSYDVKMKEKGDIPEGYSVSREKKERFSLILESASTNQTSMYLCASSLDLSRVDEKLFFGSGTQLSVL.

J is TRBJ1-6 and V is TRBV5-1; D might be TRBD1 (5 bases). Germline values: CDR1 SGHRS, CDR2 YFSETQ. The ends were cut back, 4 bases at V and 8 bases at J, with 10 bases in the middle. The CDR3 is made up of 13 amino acids. In DNA form, the CDR3 reads TGCGCCAGCAGCCCGTCGGGGGATTCACCCCTCCACTTT. Translated: CASSPSGDSPLHF.

The rearrangement links TRBV9 to TRBJ2-7; tentatively, D is TRBD1 or TRBD2 (5 bases each). V was pared by 5 bases and J by 2 bases, with 17 bases between. Germline V gene lookup returns CDR1 SGDLS and CDR2 YYNGEE. The CDR3 runs 15 residues. The CDR3 sequence: CASSRTGTVAYEQYF. The DNA of the CDR3 is TGTGCCAGCAGTCGGACCGGGACCGTTGCCTACGAGCAGTACTTC.

In its sample, this clone was seen a few times. V and J are TRBV7-9 and TRBJ1-1; a weak D match, TRBD1 (5 bases). Looked up from germline, CDR1 is SEHNR and CDR2 is FQNEAQ (reference sequence). V lost 7 bases, J lost 0 bases, and 15 bases lay in between. The CDR3 sequence is 15 residues long. The CDR3 coding sequence is TGTGCCAGCATGAGGGGAGGTTGGCTGAACACTGAAGCTTTCTTT. Amino acid sequence: CASMRGGWLNTEAFF.

The chain combines TRBV29-1 with TRBJ2-5; 8 bases fit TRBD1. V shed 7 bases, J shed 5 bases, and the junction held 9 bases outside the gene matches. CDR3 length: 13 residues. The germline V gene has CDR1 SQVTM and CDR2 ANQGSEA. The CDR3 nucleotides read TGCAGCGGGGGAGACAGGGGAAGGGAGACCCAGTACTTC. Its protein is CSGGDRGRETQYF.

The J gene is TRBJ1-1, the V gene TRBV6-6; D uncertain. The CDR3 contains 12 residues. CDR1 is MNHNY and CDR2 is SVGAGI in the germline V gene (reference sequence). Trimming pared 0 bases from V and 4 bases from J, leaving 3 bases between. CDR3 residues: CASSYSATEAFF. The CDR3 DNA follows: TGTGCCAGCAGTTACTCCGCCACTGAAGCTTTCTTT.

This chain uses TRBV7-9 with TRBJ1-1; the D gene is possibly TRBD1 (5 bases). There are 13 residues in the CDR3. The V and J ends lost 2 bases and 4 bases respectively, with 8 bases between them. Germline values: CDR1 SEHNR, CDR2 FQNEAQ (reference sequence). The CDR3 DNA is TGTGCCAGCAGCTTACCAGGGATCACTGAAGCTTTCTTT. Translation gives CASSLPGITEAFF.